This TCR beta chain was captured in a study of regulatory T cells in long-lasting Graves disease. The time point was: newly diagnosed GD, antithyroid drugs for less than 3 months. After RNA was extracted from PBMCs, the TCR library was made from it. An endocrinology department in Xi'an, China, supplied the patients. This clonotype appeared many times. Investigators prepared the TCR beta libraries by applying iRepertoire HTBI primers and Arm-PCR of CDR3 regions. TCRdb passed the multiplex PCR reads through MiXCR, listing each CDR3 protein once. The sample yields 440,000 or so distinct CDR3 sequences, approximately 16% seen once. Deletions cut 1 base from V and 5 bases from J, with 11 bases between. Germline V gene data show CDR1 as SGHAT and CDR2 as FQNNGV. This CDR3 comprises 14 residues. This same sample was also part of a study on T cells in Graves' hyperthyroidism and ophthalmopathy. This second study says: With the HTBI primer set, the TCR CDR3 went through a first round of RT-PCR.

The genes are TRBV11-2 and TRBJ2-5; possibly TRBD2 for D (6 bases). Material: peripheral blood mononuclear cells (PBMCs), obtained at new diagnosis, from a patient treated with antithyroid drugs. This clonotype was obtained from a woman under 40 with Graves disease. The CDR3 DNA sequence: TGTGCCAGCAGCTTAGGCGGACTAAGGGAGACCCAGTACTTC. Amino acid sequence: CASSLGGLRETQYF.